Listed here are 14 T cell receptor beta chains from one sample, sequenced in a study of PD-1 blockade in classical Hodgkin lymphoma (dated by TCRdb to the early 2020s). The time point label, read with the paper, signifies: cycle 4 day 1 (C4D1), after 5 to 7 weeks of nivolumab. Every trial patient had relapsed following autologous stem cell transplantation, and prior brentuximab vedotin exposure was what differed among cohorts A, B and C. The library was obtained by the immunoSEQ multiplex PCR assay. TCRdb mirrors the immuneACCESS table, restricted to in-frame sequences. Some clones are absent from its copies; in checked studies, under half trace to an unresolved V gene, and the reason for the others is unknown. Present in this sample are under 25,000 clones, over 65% of which were seen just once. The ten top clones hold around 23% of the sample. Sequences were derived from peripheral blood mononuclear cells (PBMCs), sampled before the fourth cycle of nivolumab. The receptors here all came from a human donor with classical Hodgkin lymphoma.

The rearrangement joins TRBV10-3 to TRBJ1-2; TRBD1 aligns across 9 bases. The CDR3 has 14 amino acids. Germline loops: CDR1 ENHRY, CDR2 SYGVKD. V lost 5 bases to trimming and J lost 3 bases; unmatched junction nucleotides: 4. The CDR3 sequence: CAISTTGGDYGYTF. CDR3 DNA sequence: TGTGCCATCAGTACCACAGGGGGCGACTATGGCTACACCTTC.

Only a few counts were recorded for this clone. The gene calls are TRBV5-6 and TRBJ2-3; D unresolved. Trimming removed 2 bases from V and 0 bases from J, with 7 bases in between. Germline V gene sequence: CDR1 SGHDT, CDR2 YYEEEE. This CDR3 comprises 14 residues. CDR3 sequence reads: CASSFPASTDTQYF. In nucleotides, the CDR3 is TGTGCCAGCAGCTTTCCAGCTAGCACAGATACGCAGTATTTT. The entire variable domain, with the rest obtained from reference TRBV5-6 and TRBJ2-3, is as follows: DAGVTQSPTHLIKTRGQQVTLRCSPKSGHDTVSWYQQALGQGPQFIFQYYEEEERQRGNFPDRFSGHQFPNYSSELNVNALLLGDSALYLCASSFPASTDTQYFGPGTRLTVL.

Notes on this clone: A read error may produce the germline difference seen at one junction end. CDR3 DNA sequence: TGTGCCAGCAGTAAAGCGACTAGCGGGGGCAATGAGCAGTTCTTC. Its protein is CASSKATSGGNEQFF. The chain uses TRBV2 and TRBJ2-1; 12 bases agree with TRBD2. The germline gives CDR1 SNHLY, CDR2 FYNNEI. This CDR3 is 15 amino acids long.

The V gene is TRBV19, the J gene TRBJ2-2; TRBD2 matches at 10 bases. Germline V gene lookup returns CDR1 LNHDA and CDR2 SQIVND (reference sequence). V shed 1 base and J 1 base; nucleotides not matched to a gene: 0. This CDR3 comprises 16 residues. The CDR3 bases are TGTGCCAGTAGTATAGTAGCGGGAGGGAACACCGGGGAGCTGTTTTTT. Protein: CASSIVAGGNTGELFF.

The chain recombines TRBV6-1 with TRBJ2-3, with D perhaps TRBD1 or TRBD2 (6 bases each). Germline CDR1 MNHNS, CDR2 SASEGT. The CDR3 is 15 residues long. The V gene lost 6 bases and the J gene lost 4 bases, with 17 bases spanning the gap. CDR3 nucleotide sequence: TGTGCCAGCAGCCCAGTGGGGGGCTACCCAGATACGCAGTATTTT. It translates to CASSPVGGYPDTQYF.

The chain links TRBV28 to TRBJ2-3; TRBD2 might be the D (6 bases). V was clipped by 7 bases and J by 0 bases, with 8 bases between them. CDR3 length: 13 residues. Germline CDR1 is MDHEN and CDR2 is SYDVKM. CDR3 DNA sequence: TGTGCCAGCACCGGGACTAGCACAGATACGCAGTATTTT. Protein: CASTGTSTDTQYF.

The chain combines TRBV30 with TRBJ2-1; no clear D. CDR3 size: 16 residues. Between the trimmed V and J ends, which lost 0 bases and 0 bases, there was a span of 12 bases. Germline V lookup: CDR1 GTSNPN, CDR2 SVGIG (reference sequence). CDR3 in amino acids: CAWSVPVLSSYNEQFF. In DNA form, the CDR3 reads TGTGCCTGGAGTGTACCGGTGCTTAGCTCCTACAATGAGCAGTTCTTC.

The chain is built from TRBV28 and TRBJ2-3; D is possibly TRBD2 (7 bases). V was clipped by 3 bases and J by 1 base, with 26 bases between them. Germline V gene lookup returns CDR1 MDHEN and CDR2 SYDVKM. This CDR3 has 20 amino acids. The DNA of the CDR3 is TGTGCCAGCAGTTTCGGTTGGCTAGCGGTGATCCGGGGGCGCACAGATACGCAGTATTTT. It codes for CASSFGWLAVIRGRTDTQYF. The variable domain in full, with the rest retrieved from reference TRBV28 and TRBJ2-3, is DVKVTQSSRYLVKRTGEKVFLECVQDMDHENMFWYRQDPGLGLRLIYFSYDVKMKEKGDIPEGYSVSREKKERFSLILESASTNQTSMYLCASSFGWLAVIRGRTDTQYFGPGTRLTVL.

This clone ranks as medium-sized (0.01 to 0.1%). The gene calls are TRBV27 and TRBJ1-1, with D unresolved. The CDR3 contains 14 residues. V was pared by 2 bases and J by 7 bases, with 14 bases between. Germline V gene data show CDR1 as MNHEY and CDR2 as SMNVEV (reference sequence). CDR3: CASSLGPAAYEAFF. Here the CDR3 DNA reads TGTGCCAGCAGTTTAGGGCCAGCCGCTTATGAAGCTTTCTTT.

The CDR3 coding sequence is TGTGCCAGCAGTTTCCTAGGACAGGGGGACGAAAAACTGTTTTTT. Residues: CASSFLGQGDEKLFF. V gene TRBV28 combines with J gene TRBJ1-4; 10 bases fit TRBD1. CDR3 size: 15 residues. CDR1 is MDHEN and CDR2 is SYDVKM in the germline V gene. With 3 bases clipped from V and 8 bases from J, the junction kept 6 bases outside the gene matches. Based on the CDR3 plus reference TRBV28 and TRBJ1-4, the full variable domain is DVKVTQSSRYLVKRTGEKVFLECVQDMDHENMFWYRQDPGLGLRLIYFSYDVKMKEKGDIPEGYSVSREKKERFSLILESASTNQTSMYLCASSFLGQGDEKLFFGSGTQLSVL.

The CDR3 loop reads CASSYFGEMNTEAFF. CDR3 nucleotide sequence: TGTGCCAGCAGTTACTTCGGGGAGATGAACACTGAAGCTTTCTTT. The rearrangement links TRBV6-5 to TRBJ1-1, with D unclear. From germline, CDR1 is MNHEY and CDR2 SVGAGI. The ends were cut back, 1 base at V and 0 bases at J, with 9 bases in the middle. CDR3 size: 15 residues.

This chain joins TRBV18 and TRBJ2-3; D is perhaps TRBD1 (6 bases). Trimming removed 4 bases at V and 4 bases at J, with 18 bases between. Germline V gene data show CDR1 as KGHSH and CDR2 as LQKENI. The CDR3 runs to 16 residues. CDR3 DNA sequence: TGTGCCAGCTCACTATCACCCAACAGGGTACCAGATACGCAGTATTTT. This encodes CASSLSPNRVPDTQYF.

V and J are TRBV28 and TRBJ1-5; D uncertain. The germline V gene encodes CDR1 MDHEN and CDR2 SYDVKM. CDR3 size: 15 residues. V was pared by 1 base and J by 6 bases, with 13 bases between. CDR3: CASSLYGRAGQPQHF. The CDR3 DNA reads TGTGCCAGCAGTTTATATGGTAGGGCCGGTCAGCCCCAGCATTTT.

In this sample, this clone turned up once. V usage is TRBV11-1 and J usage is TRBJ1-1, with D unclear. The CDR3 runs 15 residues. Germline V gene data show CDR1 as SGHAT and CDR2 as FQDESV (reference sequence). The V end lost 2 bases, the J end lost 6 bases, and 16 bases lay between the germline ends. The CDR3 loop reads CASSLFAVGESEAFF. The CDR3 DNA is TGTGCCAGCAGCTTATTTGCCGTGGGAGAGTCTGAAGCTTTCTTT. The full variable domain, its missing parts supplied by reference TRBV11-1 and TRBJ1-1, is EAEVAQSPRYKITEKSQAVAFWCDPISGHATLYWYRQILGQGPELLVQFQDESVVDDSQLPKDRFSAERLKGVDSTLKIQPAELGDSAMYLCASSLFAVGESEAFFGQGTRLTVV.